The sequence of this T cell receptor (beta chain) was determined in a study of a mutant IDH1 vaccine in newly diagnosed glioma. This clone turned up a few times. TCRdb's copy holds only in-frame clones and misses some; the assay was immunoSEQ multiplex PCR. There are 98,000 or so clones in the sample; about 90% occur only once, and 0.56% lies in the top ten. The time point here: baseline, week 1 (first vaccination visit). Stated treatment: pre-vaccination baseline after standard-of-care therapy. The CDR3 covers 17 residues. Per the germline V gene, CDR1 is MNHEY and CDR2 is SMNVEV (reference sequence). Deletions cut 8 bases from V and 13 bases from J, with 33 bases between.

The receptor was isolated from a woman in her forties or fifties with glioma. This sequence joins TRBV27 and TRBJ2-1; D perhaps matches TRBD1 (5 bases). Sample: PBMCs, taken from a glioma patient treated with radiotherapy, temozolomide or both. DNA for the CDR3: TGTGCCAGCCGAACTTCGAGATTTGGGGCCACCCCTTCGGAACAGTTCTTC. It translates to CASRTSRFGATPSEQFF.